Each of the 19 T cell receptor beta chains below was sequenced from the same sample in a study of cytomegalovirus exposure and HLA in healthy donors. Vbeta (60) and Jbeta (13) primers were used in the PCR. The method was immunoSEQ multiplex PCR; TCRdb's version includes in-frame clones alone and lacks a portion of them. The data contain some 140,000 clones, around four fifths of them singletons. The source material was PBMCs. Source of these receptors: a male donor in good health and CMV-seropositive.

The chain couples TRBV5-1 to TRBJ2-5, with D tentatively TRBD1 (6 bases). Judging by the DNA end, TRBJ2-7 fits better; the J call may be wrong. The CDR3 runs 14 residues. From germline, CDR1 is SGHRS and CDR2 YFSETQ. The CDR3 bases are TGCGCCAGCAGCTTGGCCGGACAGATGTACGAGCAGTACTTC. It is translated as CASSLAGQMYEQYF.

This clone was observed a single time. CDR3 bases: TGTGCCAGCAGTTACTCAGGGGACAGCTATGGCTACACCTTC. Translated, it gives CASSYSGDSYGYTF. The genes are TRBV6-5 and TRBJ1-2; TRBD1 matches 7 bases. V was clipped by 0 bases and J by 4 bases; unmatched bases: 2. Per germline, CDR1 MNHEY and CDR2 SVGAGI. This CDR3 is built from 14 residues.

This chain joins TRBV19 and TRBJ2-7, with 12 bases aligning to TRBD2. V was clipped by 5 bases and J by 3 bases; unmatched bases: 8. The CDR3 loop spans 16 amino acids. Germline CDR1 and CDR2: LNHDA and SQIVND (reference sequence). The CDR3 loop reads CASSPSKTSGGYEQYF. As DNA, the CDR3 is TGTGCCAGTAGTCCCTCCAAGACTAGCGGGGGCTACGAGCAGTACTTC.

V usage is TRBV27 and J usage is TRBJ1-3; no definite D call. The germline CDR1 and CDR2 sequences are MNHEY and SMNVEV (reference sequence). The germline V and J ends were trimmed by 3 bases and 2 bases, with 11 bases remaining between them. The CDR3 loop spans 15 amino acids. CDR3 protein: CASSFLPITGNTIYF. The CDR3 DNA reads TGTGCCAGCAGTTTCCTCCCTATTACTGGAAACACCATATATTTT.

The CDR3 spells CAISRQGGNTEAFF. The CDR3 nucleotides are TGTGCCATCAGCCGACAGGGGGGTAACACTGAAGCTTTCTTT. The gene calls are TRBV10-3 and TRBJ1-1; TRBD1 aligns across 9 bases. The CDR3 spans 14 residues. Germline V CDR1 and CDR2: ENHRY, SYGVKD. V was clipped by 6 bases and J by 2 bases; unmatched bases: 4.

This clone has just a few counts. V gene TRBV2 combines with J gene TRBJ1-1; tentative D call: TRBD1 (5 bases). V lost 5 bases and J lost 0, with 7 bases in between. The CDR3 spans 13 residues. The germline V gene encodes CDR1 SNHLY and CDR2 FYNNEI. CDR3 loop: CASSPGMNTEAFF. The CDR3 DNA sequence: TGTGCCAGCAGTCCAGGGATGAACACTGAAGCTTTCTTT.

The chain recombines TRBV4-1 with TRBJ2-6, with D uncertain. V was shortened by 2 bases and J by 1 base, with 6 bases between the two germline ends. CDR1 is MGHRA and CDR2 is YSYEKL in the germline V gene. This CDR3 comprises 15 residues. CDR3 sequence (DNA): TGCGCCAGCAGCCAACAGGAATCTGGGGCCAACGTCCTGACTTTC. Its translation is CASSQQESGANVLTF.

This clone has just one count. The genes are TRBV6-5 and TRBJ2-3; the match to TRBD1 covers 7 bases. The CDR3 loop spans 15 amino acids. Germline V gives CDR1 MNHEY, CDR2 SVGAGI. J gave up 1 base and V 7 bases, and 8 bases lay outside the gene matches. This chain's CDR3 is CASKGRGQGTDTQYF. The CDR3 DNA is TGTGCCAGCAAGGGAAGAGGACAGGGCACAGATACGCAGTATTTT.

The chain couples TRBV21-1 to TRBJ1-5; the D call TRBD1 from the table was never checked on the DNA. TRBV21-1 is flagged as a pseudogene. The CDR3 is made up of 17 amino acids. The CDR3 bases are TGTGCCAGCATCCTCATTTACGCAGGGGTTGTCAATCAGCCCCAGCATTTT. Amino acids: CASILIYAGVVNQPQHF.

The chain couples TRBV27 to TRBJ1-5; D unresolved. The CDR3 has 15 residues. Trimming left V 5 bases short and J 5 bases short, with 16 bases between. Germline loops: CDR1 MNHEY, CDR2 SMNVEV (reference sequence). This chain's CDR3 is CASSQTFQAYQPQHF. DNA for the CDR3: TGTGCCAGCAGTCAAACCTTTCAGGCTTATCAGCCCCAGCATTTT.

V is TRBV7-9 and J is TRBJ2-7; 7 positions match TRBD2. The J segment lost 6 bases and the V segment lost 5 bases, leaving 7 bases of the junction unmatched. This CDR3 contains 13 residues. Germline V gene data show CDR1 as SEHNR and CDR2 as FQNEAQ (reference sequence). CDR3 nucleotides: TGTGCCAGCAGCCGGACTGGGAGGGGCGAGCAGTACTTC. Amino acid sequence: CASSRTGRGEQYF. The variable domain in full, completed from reference TRBV7-9 and TRBJ2-7, reads DTGVSQNPRHKITKRGQNVTFRCDPISEHNRLYWYRQTLGQGPEFLTYFQNEAQLEKSRLLSDRFSAERPKGSFSTLEIQRTEQGDSAMYLCASSRTGRGEQYFGPGTRLTVT.

This clone was observed once. Other DNA sequences of this sample code for an identical CDR3. The chain is built from TRBV5-4 and TRBJ2-1; 11 bases map to TRBD2. Germline V gene lookup returns CDR1 SGHNT and CDR2 YYREEE (reference sequence). This CDR3 comprises 15 residues. J gave up 4 bases and V 5 bases, and 5 bases lay outside the gene matches. The CDR3 nucleotides are TGTGCCAGCAGTTCTGGACTAGCGGGTTACAATGAGCAGTTCTTC. This gives the protein CASSSGLAGYNEQFF.

The chain has TRBV9 and TRBJ2-1, with D possibly TRBD2 on 6 matching bases. V gave up 3 bases and J gave up 5 bases, with 15 bases separating them. The CDR3 length is 15 residues. The germline CDR1 and CDR2 sequences are SGDLS and YYNGEE. This CDR3 is CASSAEGTRDNEQFF. CDR3 sequence (DNA): TGTGCCAGCAGCGCCGAGGGGACTCGTGACAATGAGCAGTTCTTC.

The genes are TRBV5-1 and TRBJ1-2; TRBD1 aligns across 7 bases. The V segment lost 4 bases and the J segment 6 bases; nucleotides outside the gene matches: 3. Germline lookup yields CDR1 SGHRS and CDR2 YFSETQ. This CDR3 is 12 amino acids long. CDR3 coding DNA: TGCGCCAGCAGCGCACAGGGGAATGGCTACACCTTC. Translated: CASSAQGNGYTF.

The J gene is TRBJ1-2, the V gene TRBV2, with a tentative D call TRBD1 (5 bases). Germline assignment: CDR1 SNHLY and CDR2 FYNNEI. Trimming left V 8 bases short and J 4 bases short, with 23 bases between. The CDR3 contains 16 residues. For the CDR3, the DNA is TGTGCCAGCGCCCCATTAGTAGCAGGGTCGCCCTATGGCTACACCTTC. It specifies CASAPLVAGSPYGYTF.

J is TRBJ1-2 and V is TRBV6-5; D is unclear. This CDR3 is 14 amino acids long. Germline V gene lookup returns CDR1 MNHEY and CDR2 SVGAGI. V was cut by 4 bases and J by 4 bases, with 13 bases left in between. The CDR3 DNA sequence: TGTGCCAGCAGTTTAACGTTGGAGAGCTATGGCTACACCTTC. Encoded protein: CASSLTLESYGYTF.

The CDR3 bases are TGTGCCAGCAGTGGGACAGGGGGCGAAGACACTGAAGCTTTCTTT. Protein: CASSGTGGEDTEAFF. V is TRBV2 and J is TRBJ1-1, with 11 bases aligning to TRBD1. The V segment lost 4 bases and the J segment 3 bases; nucleotides outside the gene matches: 4. The germline gives CDR1 SNHLY, CDR2 FYNNEI. The CDR3 loop spans 15 amino acids.

The V call is TRBV5-1, the J call TRBJ2-3, with 9 bases lining up with TRBD2. Per the germline V gene, CDR1 is SGHRS and CDR2 is YFSETQ. V lost 1 base, J lost 4 bases, and 10 bases stayed unmatched. CDR3 length equals 17 residues. CDR3 bases: TGCGCCAGCAGCTTGACAAGGATTAGCGGGGGCTCAGATACGCAGTATTTT. This encodes CASSLTRISGGSDTQYF.

This chain links TRBV6-6 with TRBJ2-6; 9 positions agree with TRBD1. After removal of 1 base from V and 4 bases from J, the junction contained 2 bases not matched to a gene. Germline CDR1 and CDR2: MNHNY and SVGAGI (reference sequence). The CDR3 is 16 residues long. The CDR3 sequence is CASSYWGQGGANVLTF. Written as DNA, the CDR3 is TGTGCCAGCAGTTACTGGGGACAGGGCGGGGCCAACGTCCTGACTTTC.